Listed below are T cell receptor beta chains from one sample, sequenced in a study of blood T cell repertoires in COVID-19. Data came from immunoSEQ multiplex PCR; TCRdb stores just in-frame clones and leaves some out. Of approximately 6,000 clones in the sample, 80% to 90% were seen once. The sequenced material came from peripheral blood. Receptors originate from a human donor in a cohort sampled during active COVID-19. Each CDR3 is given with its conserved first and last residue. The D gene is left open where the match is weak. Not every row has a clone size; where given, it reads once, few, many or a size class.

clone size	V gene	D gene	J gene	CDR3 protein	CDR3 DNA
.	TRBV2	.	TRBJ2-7	CASSVGWSGNYEQYF	TGTGCCAGTAGTGTCGGTTGGTCAGGGAACTACGAGCAGTACTTC
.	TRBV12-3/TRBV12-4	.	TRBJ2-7	CASTITRGNEQYF	TGTGCCAGCACTATAACCCGGGGGAACGAGCAGTACTTC
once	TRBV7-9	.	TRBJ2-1	CASERTNSYNEQFF	TGTGCCAGCGAACGGACTAACTCCTACAATGAGCAGTTCTTC
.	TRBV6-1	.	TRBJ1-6	CASSELGGSYNSPLHF	TGTGCCAGCAGTGAATTGGGGGGGTCCTATAATTCACCCCTCCACTTT
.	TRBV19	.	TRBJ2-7	CASSINPGEQYF	TGTGCCAGTAGTATTAACCCGGGCGAGCAGTACTTC
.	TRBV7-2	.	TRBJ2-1	CASTLRWGEGEQFF	TGTGCCAGCACCCTTAGGTGGGGGGAAGGTGAGCAGTTCTTC
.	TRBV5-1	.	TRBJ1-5	CASSLMGGDQPQHF	TGCGCCAGCAGCTTGATGGGAGGTGATCAGCCCCAGCATTTT
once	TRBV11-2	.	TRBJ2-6	CASSFTAGANVLTF	TGTGCCAGCAGCTTTACGGCTGGGGCCAACGTCCTGACTTTC
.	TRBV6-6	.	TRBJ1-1	CASSYDRNTEAFF	TGTGCCAGCAGTTACGACAGGAACACTGAAGCTTTCTTT
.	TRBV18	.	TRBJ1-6	CASSPGQSYNSPLHF	TGTGCCAGCTCACCAGGACAATCCTATAATTCACCCCTCCACTTT
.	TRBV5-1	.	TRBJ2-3	CASSLEPGSTDTQYF	TGCGCCAGCAGCTTGGAACCAGGCAGCACAGATACGCAGTATTTT
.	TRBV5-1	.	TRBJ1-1	CASSLLGGQGTEAFF	TGCGCCAGCAGCTTGTTGGGGGGGCAAGGCACTGAAGCTTTCTTT
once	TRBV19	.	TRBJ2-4	CASSKWGGENIQYF	TGTGCCAGTAGTAAGTGGGGAGGAGAGAACATTCAGTACTTC
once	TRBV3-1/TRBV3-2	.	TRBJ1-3	CASSRGRISGNTIYF	TGTGCCAGCAGCAGAGGGAGGATCTCTGGAAACACCATATATTTT
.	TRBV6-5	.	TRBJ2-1	CAIRGAPSYNEQFF	TGTGCCATTCGGGGGGCTCCTTCATACAATGAGCAGTTCTTC
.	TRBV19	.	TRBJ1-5	CASSRTGGLQPQHF	TGTGCCAGCTCTCGAACAGGTGGGCTTCAGCCCCAGCATTTT
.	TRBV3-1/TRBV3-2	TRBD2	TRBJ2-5	CASSHARTSGGETQYF	TGTGCCAGCAGCCACGCTAGGACTAGCGGGGGTGAGACCCAGTACTTC
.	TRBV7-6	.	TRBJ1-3	CASSLATSTSGGNTIYF	TGTGCCAGCAGCTTAGCTACATCGACTTCTGGTGGAAACACCATATATTTT
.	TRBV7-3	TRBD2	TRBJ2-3	CASSGTSGGTDTQYF	TGTGCCAGCAGCGGGACTAGCGGAGGCACAGATACGCAGTATTTT
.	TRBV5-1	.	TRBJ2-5	CASSSAVQETQYF	TGCGCCAGCAGCTCCGCAGTACAAGAGACCCAGTACTTC
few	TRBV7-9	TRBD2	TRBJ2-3	CASSWTSGGSDTQYF	TGTGCCAGCAGCTGGACTAGCGGGGGATCAGATACGCAGTATTTT
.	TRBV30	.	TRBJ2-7	CAWRQKDSYEQYF	TGTGCCTGGAGACAGAAGGATTCCTACGAGCAGTACTTC
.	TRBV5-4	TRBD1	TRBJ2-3	CASSFQRDRDTQYF	TGTGCCAGCAGCTTTCAGCGGGACAGGGACACGCAGTATTTT
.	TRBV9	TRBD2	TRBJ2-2	CASSVYHSGGNTGELFF	TGTGCCAGCAGCGTTTATCATAGCGGGGGGAACACCGGGGAGCTGTTTTTT
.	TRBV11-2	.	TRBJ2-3	CASSPQKIPGTQYF	TGTGCCAGCAGCCCCCAGAAGATACCAGGAACGCAGTATTTT
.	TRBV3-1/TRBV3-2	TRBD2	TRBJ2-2	CASSQDGGGLHTGELFF	TGTGCCAGCAGCCAAGACGGGGGGGGATTGCACACCGGGGAGCTGTTTTTT
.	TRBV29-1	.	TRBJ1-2	CSVEGRGMIGYTF	TGCAGCGTAGAGGGGCGGGGTATGATCGGCTACACCTTC
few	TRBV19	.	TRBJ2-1	CASRPLGLNEQFF	TGTGCCAGTCGTCCCTTGGGGCTCAATGAGCAGTTCTTC
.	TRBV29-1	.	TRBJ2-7	CSVQRQAYEQYF	TGCAGCGTCCAAAGACAGGCCTACGAGCAGTACTTC
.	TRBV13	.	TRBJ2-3	CASSLRQVGDTQYF	TGTGCCAGCAGCTTAAGGCAGGTAGGAGATACGCAGTATTTT
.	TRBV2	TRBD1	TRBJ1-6	CASSGPGQGNSPLHF	TGTGCCAGCAGCGGCCCGGGACAGGGGAATTCACCCCTCCACTTT
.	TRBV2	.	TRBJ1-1	CASSDMAVNTEAFF	TGTGCCAGCAGTGATATGGCGGTGAACACTGAAGCTTTCTTT
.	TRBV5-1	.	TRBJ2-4	CASSLVPIAKNIQYF	TGCGCCAGCAGCTTGGTTCCCATAGCCAAAAACATTCAGTACTTC
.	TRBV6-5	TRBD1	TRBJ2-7	CASSYGTGEQYF	TGTGCCAGCAGTTACGGGACAGGGGAGCAGTACTTC
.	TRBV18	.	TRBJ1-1	CASSPDRVNTEAFF	TGTGCCAGCTCACCGGACAGAGTGAACACTGAAGCTTTCTTT
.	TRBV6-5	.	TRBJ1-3	CASSYDISSGNTIYF	TGTGCCAGCAGTTACGACATCTCCTCTGGAAACACCATATATTTT
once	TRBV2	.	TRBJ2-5	CASSVSNSQETQYF	TGTGCCAGCAGTGTATCGAACAGCCAAGAGACCCAGTACTTC
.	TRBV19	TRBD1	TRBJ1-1	CASSTRTGVNTEAFF	TGTGCCAGTAGCACCCGGACAGGAGTGAACACTGAAGCTTTCTTT
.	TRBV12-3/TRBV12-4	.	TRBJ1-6	CASRPRGESPLHF	TGTGCCAGCAGACCCCGGGGGGAATCACCCCTCCACTTT
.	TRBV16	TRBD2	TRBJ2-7	CASSQSDRGRDEQYF	TGTGCCAGCAGCCAGTCAGACCGGGGGAGGGACGAGCAGTACTTC
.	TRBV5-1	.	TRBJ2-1	CASSRRSGTRNNEQFF	TGCGCCAGCAGTCGCCGCTCCGGGACTCGGAACAATGAGCAGTTCTTC
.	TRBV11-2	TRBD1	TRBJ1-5	CASSLPGQGLQPQHF	TGTGCCAGCAGCTTGCCCGGACAGGGGCTGCAGCCCCAGCATTTT
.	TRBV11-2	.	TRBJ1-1	CASSSSGGLTEAFF	TGTGCCAGCAGCTCCTCTGGGGGGTTGACTGAAGCTTTCTTT
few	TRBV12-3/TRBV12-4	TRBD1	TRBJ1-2	CASSWDRRGYTF	TGTGCCAGCAGTTGGGACAGGAGAGGCTACACCTTC
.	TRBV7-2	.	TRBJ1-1	CASSLARRLEAFF	TGTGCCAGCAGCTTAGCTAGGCGACTTGAAGCTTTCTTT
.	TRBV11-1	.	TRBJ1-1	CASSLGTETEAFF	TGTGCCAGCAGCTTGGGTACAGAGACTGAAGCTTTCTTT
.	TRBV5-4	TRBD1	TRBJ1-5	CASSAGGGQPQHF	TGTGCCAGCAGCGCAGGGGGCGGTCAGCCCCAGCATTTT
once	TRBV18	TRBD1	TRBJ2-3	CASSPSQGASTDTQYF	TGTGCCAGCTCACCTTCCCAGGGGGCTAGCACAGATACGCAGTATTTT
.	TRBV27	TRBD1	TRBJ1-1	CASSDRGGWGTEAFF	TGTGCCAGCAGTGACAGAGGGGGCTGGGGCACTGAAGCTTTCTTT
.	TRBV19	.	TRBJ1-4	CASSLRQAPEKLFF	TGTGCCAGTAGTTTACGACAGGCGCCTGAAAAACTGTTTTTT